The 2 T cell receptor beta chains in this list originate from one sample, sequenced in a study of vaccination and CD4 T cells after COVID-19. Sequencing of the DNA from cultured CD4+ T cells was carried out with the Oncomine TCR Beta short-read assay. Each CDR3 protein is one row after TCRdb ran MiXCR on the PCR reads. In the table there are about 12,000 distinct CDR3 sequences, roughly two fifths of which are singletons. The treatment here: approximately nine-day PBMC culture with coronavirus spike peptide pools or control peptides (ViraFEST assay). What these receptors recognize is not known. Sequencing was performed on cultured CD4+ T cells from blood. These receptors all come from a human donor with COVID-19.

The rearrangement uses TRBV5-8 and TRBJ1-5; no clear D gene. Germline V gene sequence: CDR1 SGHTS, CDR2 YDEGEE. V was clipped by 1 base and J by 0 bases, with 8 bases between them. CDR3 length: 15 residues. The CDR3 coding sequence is TGTGCCAGCAGCTTGTCAGGCTATAGCAATCAGCCCCAGCATTTT. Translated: CASSLSGYSNQPQHF.

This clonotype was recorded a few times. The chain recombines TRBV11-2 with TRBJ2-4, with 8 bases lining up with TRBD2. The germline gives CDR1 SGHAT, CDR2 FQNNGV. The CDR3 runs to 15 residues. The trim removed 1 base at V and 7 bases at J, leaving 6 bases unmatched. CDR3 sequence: CASSLVATGGNIQYF. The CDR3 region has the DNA TGTGCCAGCAGCTTAGTAGCGACGGGAGGGAACATTCAGTACTTC.